The next 9 T cell receptor beta chains were all read from a single sample in a study of Ad26.COV2.S vaccination and SARS-CoV-2 variants. Only in-frame clones appear in the TCRdb table, and some are missing; sequencing was by immunoSEQ multiplex PCR. Among hundreds of thousands of clones listed, about nine tenths were seen once. Described treatment: around 19 received Ad26.COV2.S at low or high dose, single or two shots; several received placebo; per-sample allocation not given. Collection of the samples took place on day 63 after the first injection of vaccine or placebo. The sequencing used peripheral blood, collected in a trial of Ad26.COV2.S vaccine versus placebo. These TCRs come from a person between 18 and 60 years old who received the Ad26.COV2.S COVID-19 vaccine or a placebo.

This rearrangement joins TRBV7-2 to TRBJ2-7; TRBD2 might be the D (6 bases). Deletions cut 4 bases from V and 4 bases from J, with 20 bases between. Germline-derived CDR1 and CDR2 are SGHTA and FQGNSA. The CDR3 sequence is 16 residues long. The CDR3: CASSSYNIAEKYEQYF. The CDR3 DNA reads TGTGCCAGCAGCTCCTATAATATAGCGGAGAAATACGAGCAGTACTTC.

This rearrangement joins TRBV10-3 to TRBJ1-6; D perhaps matches TRBD1 (5 bases). V gave up 0 bases and J gave up 9 bases, with 18 bases separating them. Germline CDR1 reads ENHRY; CDR2 reads SYGVKD. The CDR3 sequence is 17 residues long. CDR3 DNA: TGTGCCATCAGTGAGTCGGGGGGATCCCCTCCCGGTTCACCCCTCCACTTT. Translating it yields CAISESGGSPPGSPLHF.

This clone appeared once. The chain employs TRBV28 and TRBJ1-2; TRBD1 matches at 7 bases. This CDR3 has 12 amino acids. The V gene end was trimmed by 7 bases and the J gene end by 8 bases; junction bases not matched to a gene: 7. Germline V gene lookup returns CDR1 MDHEN and CDR2 SYDVKM. CDR3 amino acids: CASNDRVYGYTF. The CDR3 nucleotides are TGTGCCAGCAACGACAGGGTATACGGCTACACCTTC.

The CDR3 DNA sequence: TGTGCCAGCAGCCAAGACCCTACAGGGAACTATGGCTACACCTTC. It encodes CASSQDPTGNYGYTF. The rearrangement links TRBV3-1 (or the pseudogene TRBV3-2) to TRBJ1-2; a possible D gene is TRBD1 (6 bases). V was shortened by 0 bases and J by 2 bases, with 10 bases between the two germline ends. This CDR3 is 15 amino acids long. The V gene's germline CDR1 is LGHDT and CDR2 YNNKEL (reference sequence).

The rearrangement uses TRBV10-3 and TRBJ1-2, with 12 bases matching TRBD1. This CDR3 comprises 17 residues. Germline lookup yields CDR1 ENHRY and CDR2 SYGVKD. V trimming: 8 bases; J trimming: 3 bases; junction bases outside the gene matches: 13. The CDR3 loop is CAIGPGQGASGDYGYTF. CDR3 DNA sequence: TGTGCCATCGGGCCGGGACAGGGGGCGTCCGGAGACTATGGCTACACCTTC.

The chain joins TRBV4-1 to TRBJ1-2, with D uncertain. The germline V and J ends were trimmed by 0 bases and 8 bases, with 4 bases remaining between them. The CDR3 consists of 11 residues. Looked up from germline, CDR1 is MGHRA and CDR2 is YSYEKL. This CDR3 is CASSQDIGYTF. CDR3 nucleotide sequence: TGCGCCAGCAGCCAAGATATCGGCTACACCTTC.

The chain joins TRBV7-3 to TRBJ1-2, with D possibly being TRBD1 (6 bases). With 1 base removed from V and 4 bases from J, the gap between germline ends came to 7 bases. Germline values: CDR1 SGHTA, CDR2 FQGTGA. The CDR3 runs to 13 residues. The CDR3 bases are TGTGCCAGCAGCTTAAACAGGGCCTATGGCTACACCTTC. Translation gives CASSLNRAYGYTF.

CDR3 in DNA: TGCGCCAGCAGCTTGGCAGGAGATCAAGAGACCCAGTACTTC. It translates to CASSLAGDQETQYF. The V gene is TRBV5-1, the J gene TRBJ2-5, with no clear D. The V gene lost 0 bases and the J gene lost 2 bases, with 8 bases spanning the gap. Germline CDR1 SGHRS, CDR2 YFSETQ. The CDR3 contains 14 residues.

Only one count was recorded for this clone. The V gene is TRBV7-3, the J gene TRBJ2-4; D gene unclear. Germline CDR1 and CDR2: SGHTA and FQGTGA. This CDR3 has 16 residues. V was trimmed by 5 bases and J by 0 bases, leaving 14 bases between them. The CDR3 sequence: CASSPGVSLAKNIQYF. CDR3 sequence (DNA): TGTGCCAGCAGCCCCGGTGTATCACTAGCCAAAAACATTCAGTACTTC.